This record looks at one T cell receptor (beta chain) sequence and its context. The source of the sample is a study of identical twins. The length of the CDR3 is 15 residues. Deletions cut 3 bases from V and 4 bases from J, with 15 bases between. Germline V gene lookup returns CDR1 LNHNV and CDR2 YYDKDF (reference sequence). From the 5' RACE reads, TCRdb called clonotypes with MiXCR, one entry per CDR3 protein. The data hold 570,000 or so distinct CDR3 sequences, with more than 9% observed a single time. These data also featured in a second study, about yellow fever vaccine responses in identical twins.

Sequencing used PBMCs. The clonotype was recovered from a woman between 18 and 30 years old in good health. The genes are TRBV15 and TRBJ1-1; D is unclear. The CDR3 is CATSSFGSEGTEAFF. The DNA of the CDR3 is TGTGCCACCAGCAGTTTCGGGTCGGAGGGCACTGAAGCTTTCTTT.